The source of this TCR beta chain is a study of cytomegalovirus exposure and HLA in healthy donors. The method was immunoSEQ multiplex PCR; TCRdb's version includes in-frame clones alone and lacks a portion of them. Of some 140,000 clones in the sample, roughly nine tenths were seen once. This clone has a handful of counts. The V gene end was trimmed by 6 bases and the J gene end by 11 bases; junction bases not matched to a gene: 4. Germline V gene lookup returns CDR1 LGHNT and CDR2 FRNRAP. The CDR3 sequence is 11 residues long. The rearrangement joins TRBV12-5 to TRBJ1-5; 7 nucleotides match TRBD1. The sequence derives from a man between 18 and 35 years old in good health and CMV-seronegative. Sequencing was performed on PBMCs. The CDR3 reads CASGLTGSQHF. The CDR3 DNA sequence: TGTGCTAGTGGGCTGACAGGGTCCCAGCATTTT.